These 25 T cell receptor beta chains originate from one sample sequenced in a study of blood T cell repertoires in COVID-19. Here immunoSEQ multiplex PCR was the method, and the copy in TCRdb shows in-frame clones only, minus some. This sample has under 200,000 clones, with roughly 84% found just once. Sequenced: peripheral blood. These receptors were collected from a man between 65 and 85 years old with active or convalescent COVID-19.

CDR3: CASSERGTSGNTIYF. The DNA for the CDR3 is TGTGCCAGCAGTGAACGGGGTACTTCTGGAAACACCATATATTTT. The chain combines TRBV2 with TRBJ1-3, with D hard to call. Germline CDR1 SNHLY, CDR2 FYNNEI. Trimming shortened V by 2 bases and J by 1 base, and 9 bases separated the two germline ends. CDR3 size: 15 residues. Using reference TRBV2 and TRBJ1-3 for the parts outside the CDR3, the full variable domain is EPEVTQTPSHQVTQMGQEVILRCVPISNHLYFYWYRQILGQKVEFLVSFYNNEISEKSEIFDDQFSVERPDGSNFTLKIRSTKLEDSAMYFCASSERGTSGNTIYFGEGSWLTVV.

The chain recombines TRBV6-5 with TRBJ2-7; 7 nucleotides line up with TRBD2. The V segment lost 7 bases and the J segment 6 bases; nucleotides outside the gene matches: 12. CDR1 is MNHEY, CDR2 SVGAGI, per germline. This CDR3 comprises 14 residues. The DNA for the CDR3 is TGTGCCAGCATGACCGGGAGGTCGTCGGTCGAGCAGTACTTC. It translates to CASMTGRSSVEQYF.

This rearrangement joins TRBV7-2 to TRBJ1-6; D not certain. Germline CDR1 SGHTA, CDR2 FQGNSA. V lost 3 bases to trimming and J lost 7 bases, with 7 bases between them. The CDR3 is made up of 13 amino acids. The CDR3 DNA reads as TGTGCCAGCAGCTTTGGCCACAATTCACCCCTCCACTTT. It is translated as CASSFGHNSPLHF.

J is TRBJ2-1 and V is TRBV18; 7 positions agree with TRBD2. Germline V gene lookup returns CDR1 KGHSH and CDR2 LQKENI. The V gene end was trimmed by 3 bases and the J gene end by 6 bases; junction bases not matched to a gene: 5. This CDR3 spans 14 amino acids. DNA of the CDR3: TGTGCCAGCTCACCCCGGGACTACAGCAATGAGCAGTTCTTC. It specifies CASSPRDYSNEQFF. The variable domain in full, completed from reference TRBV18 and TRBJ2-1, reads NAGVMQNPRHLVRRRGQEARLRCSPMKGHSHVYWYRQLPEEGLKFMVYLQKENIIDESGMPKERFSAEFPKEGPSILRIQQVVRGDSAAYFCASSPRDYSNEQFFGPGTRLTVL.

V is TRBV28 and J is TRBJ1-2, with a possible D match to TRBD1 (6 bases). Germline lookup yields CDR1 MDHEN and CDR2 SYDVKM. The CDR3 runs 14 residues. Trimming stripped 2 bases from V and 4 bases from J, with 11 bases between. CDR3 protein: CASSLPVRGYGYTF. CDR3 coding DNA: TGTGCCAGCAGTTTACCCGTCAGGGGCTATGGCTACACCTTC.

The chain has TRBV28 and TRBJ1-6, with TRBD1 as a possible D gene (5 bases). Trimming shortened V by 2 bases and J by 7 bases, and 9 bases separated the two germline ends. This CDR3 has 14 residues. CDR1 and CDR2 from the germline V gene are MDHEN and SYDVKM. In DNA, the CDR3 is TGTGCCAGCAGTTTAACAGGCCCCAATTCACCCCTCCACTTT. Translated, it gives CASSLTGPNSPLHF.

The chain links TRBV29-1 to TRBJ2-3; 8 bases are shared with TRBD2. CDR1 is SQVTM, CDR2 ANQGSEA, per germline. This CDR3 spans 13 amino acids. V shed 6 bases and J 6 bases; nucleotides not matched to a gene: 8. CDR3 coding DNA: TGCAGCGTGGGGGGACTAGGACCCGATACGCAGTATTTT. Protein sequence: CSVGGLGPDTQYF.

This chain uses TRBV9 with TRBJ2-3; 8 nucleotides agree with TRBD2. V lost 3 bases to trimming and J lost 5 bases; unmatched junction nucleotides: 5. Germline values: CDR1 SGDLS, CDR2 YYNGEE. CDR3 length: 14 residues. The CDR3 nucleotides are TGTGCCAGCAGCGCCAGCGGGAGTGGAGATACGCAGTATTTT. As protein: CASSASGSGDTQYF. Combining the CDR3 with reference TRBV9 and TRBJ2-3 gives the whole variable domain DSGVTQTPKHLITATGQRVTLRCSPRSGDLSVYWYQQSLDQGLQFLIQYYNGEERAKGNILERFSAQQFPDLHSELNLSSLELGDSALYFCASSASGSGDTQYFGPGTRLTVL.

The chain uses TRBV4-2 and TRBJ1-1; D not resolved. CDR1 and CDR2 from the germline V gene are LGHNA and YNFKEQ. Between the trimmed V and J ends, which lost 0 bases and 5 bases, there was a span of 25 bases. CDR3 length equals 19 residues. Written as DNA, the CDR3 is TGTGCCAGCAGCCAAGAGGTTGCAGAGAAATATCGAACTAGGACTGAAGCTTTCTTT. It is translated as CASSQEVAEKYRTRTEAFF.

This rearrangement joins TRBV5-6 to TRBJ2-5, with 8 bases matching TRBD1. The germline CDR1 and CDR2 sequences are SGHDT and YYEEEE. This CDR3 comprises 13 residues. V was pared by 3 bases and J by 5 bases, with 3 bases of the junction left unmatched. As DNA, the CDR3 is TGTGCCAGCAGCTACTGGACAGGGGAGACCCAGTACTTC. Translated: CASSYWTGETQYF.

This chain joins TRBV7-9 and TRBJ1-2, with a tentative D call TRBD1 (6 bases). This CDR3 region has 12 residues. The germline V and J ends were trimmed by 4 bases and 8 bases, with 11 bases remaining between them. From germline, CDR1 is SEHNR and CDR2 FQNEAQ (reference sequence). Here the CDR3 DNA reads TGTGCCAGCAGCTCCACAGGGTCAGGCTACACCTTC. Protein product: CASSSTGSGYTF.

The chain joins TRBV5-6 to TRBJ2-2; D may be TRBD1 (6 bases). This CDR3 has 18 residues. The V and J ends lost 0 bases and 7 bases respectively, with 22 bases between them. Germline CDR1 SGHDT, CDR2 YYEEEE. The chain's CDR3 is CASSLGNLQGRAGGELFF. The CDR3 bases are TGTGCCAGCAGCTTGGGGAACCTTCAGGGGCGCGCGGGCGGGGAGCTGTTTTTT.

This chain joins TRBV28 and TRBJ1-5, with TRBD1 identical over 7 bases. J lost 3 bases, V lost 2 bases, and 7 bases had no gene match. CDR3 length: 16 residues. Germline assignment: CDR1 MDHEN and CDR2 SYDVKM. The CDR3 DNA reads TGTGCCAGCAGTTTACACCCGACAGGGAACAATCAGCCCCAGCATTTT. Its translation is CASSLHPTGNNQPQHF. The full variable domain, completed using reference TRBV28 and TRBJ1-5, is DVKVTQSSRYLVKRTGEKVFLECVQDMDHENMFWYRQDPGLGLRLIYFSYDVKMKEKGDIPEGYSVSREKKERFSLILESASTNQTSMYLCASSLHPTGNNQPQHFGDGTRLSIL.

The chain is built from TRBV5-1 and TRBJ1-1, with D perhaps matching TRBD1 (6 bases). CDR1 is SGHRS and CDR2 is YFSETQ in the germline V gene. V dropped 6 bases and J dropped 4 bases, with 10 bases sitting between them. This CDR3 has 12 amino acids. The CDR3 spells CASTSQGTEAFF. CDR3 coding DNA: TGCGCCAGCACCTCACAGGGCACTGAAGCTTTCTTT.

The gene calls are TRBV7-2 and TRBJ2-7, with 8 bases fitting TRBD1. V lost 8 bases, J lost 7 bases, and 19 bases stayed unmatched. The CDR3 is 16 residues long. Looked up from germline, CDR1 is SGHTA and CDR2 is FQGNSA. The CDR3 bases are TGTGCCAGCTCACCTCAAGGGGACAGGCACTTACGGGAGCAGTACTTC. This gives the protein CASSPQGDRHLREQYF. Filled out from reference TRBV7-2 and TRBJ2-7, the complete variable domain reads GAGVSQSPSNKVTEKGKDVELRCDPISGHTALYWYRQSLGQGLEFLIYFQGNSAPDKSGLPSDRFSAERTGGSVSTLTIQRTQQEDSAVYLCASSPQGDRHLREQYFGPGTRLTVT.

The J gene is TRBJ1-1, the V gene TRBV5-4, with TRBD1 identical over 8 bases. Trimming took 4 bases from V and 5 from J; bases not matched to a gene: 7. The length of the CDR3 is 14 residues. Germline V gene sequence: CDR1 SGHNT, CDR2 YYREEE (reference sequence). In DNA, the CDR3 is TGTGCCAGCAGCCTCGGACAGGGAAGAACTGAAGCTTTCTTT. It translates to CASSLGQGRTEAFF.

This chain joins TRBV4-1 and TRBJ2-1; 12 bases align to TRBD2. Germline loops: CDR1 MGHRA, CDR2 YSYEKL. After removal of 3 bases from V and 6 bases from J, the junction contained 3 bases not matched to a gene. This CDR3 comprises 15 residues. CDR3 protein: CASSHRLAGVNEQFF. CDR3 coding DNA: TGCGCCAGCAGCCATAGACTAGCGGGGGTCAATGAGCAGTTCTTC.

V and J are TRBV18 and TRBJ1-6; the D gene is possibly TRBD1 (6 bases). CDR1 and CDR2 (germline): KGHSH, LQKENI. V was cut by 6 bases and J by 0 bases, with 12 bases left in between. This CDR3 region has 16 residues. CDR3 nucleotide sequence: TGTGCCAGCTCCTGGGGGCCGGGCTCCTATAATTCACCCCTCCACTTT. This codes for CASSWGPGSYNSPLHF.

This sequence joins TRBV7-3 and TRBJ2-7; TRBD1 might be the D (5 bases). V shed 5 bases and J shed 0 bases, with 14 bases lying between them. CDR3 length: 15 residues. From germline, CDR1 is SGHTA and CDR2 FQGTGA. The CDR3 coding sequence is TGTGCCAGCAGCCCGACAGACATGAGCTCCTACGAGCAGTACTTC. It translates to CASSPTDMSSYEQYF.

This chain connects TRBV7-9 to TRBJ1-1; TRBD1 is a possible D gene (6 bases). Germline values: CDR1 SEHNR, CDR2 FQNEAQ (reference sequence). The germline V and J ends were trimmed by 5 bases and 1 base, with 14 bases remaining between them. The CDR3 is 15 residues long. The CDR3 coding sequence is TGTGCCAGCAGCCCCACGGGACACGAGAACACTGAAGCTTTCTTT. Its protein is CASSPTGHENTEAFF.

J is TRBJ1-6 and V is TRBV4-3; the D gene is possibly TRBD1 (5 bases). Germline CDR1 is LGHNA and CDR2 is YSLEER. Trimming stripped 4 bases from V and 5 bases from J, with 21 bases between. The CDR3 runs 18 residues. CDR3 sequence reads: CASSPKTAGTRNNSPLHF. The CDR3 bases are TGCGCCAGCAGCCCAAAAACTGCCGGGACTCGGAATAATTCACCCCTCCACTTT.

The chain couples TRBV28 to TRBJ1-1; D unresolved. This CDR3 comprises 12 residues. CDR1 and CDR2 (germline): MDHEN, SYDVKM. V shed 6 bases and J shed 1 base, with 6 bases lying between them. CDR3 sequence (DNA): TGTGCCAGCAGGGGCCCGAACACTGAAGCTTTCTTT. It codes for CASRGPNTEAFF.

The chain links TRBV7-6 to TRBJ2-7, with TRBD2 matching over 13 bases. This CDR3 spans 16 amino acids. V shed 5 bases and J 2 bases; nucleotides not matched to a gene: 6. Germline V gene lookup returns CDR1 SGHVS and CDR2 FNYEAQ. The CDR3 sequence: CASSQGLAGRAYEQYF. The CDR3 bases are TGTGCCAGCAGCCAGGGACTAGCGGGAAGGGCCTACGAGCAGTACTTC.

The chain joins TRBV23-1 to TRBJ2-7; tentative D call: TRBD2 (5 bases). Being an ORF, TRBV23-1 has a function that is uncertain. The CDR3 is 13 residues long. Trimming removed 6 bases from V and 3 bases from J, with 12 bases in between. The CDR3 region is CASRNEGSYEQYF. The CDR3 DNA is TGCGCCAGCAGAAACGAGGGCAGCTACGAGCAGTACTTC.

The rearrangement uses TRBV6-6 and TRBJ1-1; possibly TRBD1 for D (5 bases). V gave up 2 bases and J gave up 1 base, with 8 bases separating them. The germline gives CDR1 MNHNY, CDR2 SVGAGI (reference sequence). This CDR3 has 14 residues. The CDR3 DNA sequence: TGTGCCAGCAGTTACATGGGGCCGAACACTGAAGCTTTCTTT. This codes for CASSYMGPNTEAFF.